The present TCR beta chain was sequenced within a study of CD8 T cells in Susac syndrome. It was with random hexamers that roughly 0.45 to 1 ug RNA was reverse transcribed. A single record per CDR3 protein comes from TCRdb applying MiXCR to the immunoSEQ multiplex PCR reads. The sample records about 60,000 distinct CDR3 sequences, about 94% being singletons. This clonotype was observed a few times. The DNA is left out, because the CDR3 cannot be placed on it with certainty; the CDR3 is given as TCRdb lists it. CDR1 MNHEY and CDR2 SVGAGI come from the germline V gene. Inclusive of both ends, the CDR3 amounts to 15 amino acids.

This rearrangement joins TRBV6-5 to TRBJ2-7; no check of the table's D call, TRBD1, against the DNA was made. Specimen: CD8+ T cells from PBMCs. This receptor was obtained from a human donor with multiple sclerosis. This chain's CDR3 is CASSTSGELLYEQYF.